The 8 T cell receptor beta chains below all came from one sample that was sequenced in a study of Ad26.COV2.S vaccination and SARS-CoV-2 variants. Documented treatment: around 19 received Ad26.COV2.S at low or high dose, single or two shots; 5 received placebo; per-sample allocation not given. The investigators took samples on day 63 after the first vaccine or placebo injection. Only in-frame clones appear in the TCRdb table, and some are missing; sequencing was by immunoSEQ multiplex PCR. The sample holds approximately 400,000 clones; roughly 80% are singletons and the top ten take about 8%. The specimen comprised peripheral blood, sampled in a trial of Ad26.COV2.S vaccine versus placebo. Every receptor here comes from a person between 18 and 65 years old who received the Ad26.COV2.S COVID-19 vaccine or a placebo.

The CDR3 sequence is CSAQGLAGNEQFF. CDR3 sequence (DNA): TGCAGCGCCCAGGGACTAGCGGGCAATGAGCAGTTCTTC. This chain links TRBV29-1 with TRBJ2-1, with 12 nucleotides matching TRBD2. The germline CDR1 and CDR2 sequences are SQVTM and ANQGSEA. This CDR3 spans 13 amino acids. The trim removed 7 bases at V and 6 bases at J, leaving 4 bases unmatched.

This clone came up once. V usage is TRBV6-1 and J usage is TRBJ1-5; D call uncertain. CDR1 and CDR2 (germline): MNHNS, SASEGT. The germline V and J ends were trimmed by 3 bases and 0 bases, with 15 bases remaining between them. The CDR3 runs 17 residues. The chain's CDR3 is CASSERQRLDSNQPQHF. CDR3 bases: TGTGCCAGCAGTGAGCGGCAGCGGCTGGATAGCAATCAGCCCCAGCATTTT.

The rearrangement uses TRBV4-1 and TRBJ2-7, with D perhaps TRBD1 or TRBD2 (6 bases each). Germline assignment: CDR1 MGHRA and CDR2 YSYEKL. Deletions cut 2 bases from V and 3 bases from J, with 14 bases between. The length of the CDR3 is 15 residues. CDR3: CASSQPAKGGYEQYF. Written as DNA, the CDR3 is TGCGCCAGCAGCCAACCAGCAAAGGGGGGCTACGAGCAGTACTTC.

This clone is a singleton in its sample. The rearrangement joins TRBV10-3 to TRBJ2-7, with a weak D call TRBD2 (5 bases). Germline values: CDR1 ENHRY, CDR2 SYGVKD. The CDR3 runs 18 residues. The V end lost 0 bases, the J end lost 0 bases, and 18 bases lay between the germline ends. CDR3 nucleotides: TGTGCCATCAGTGAGTCAGGAGGTCGTGGACGTAGCTCCTACGAGCAGTACTTC. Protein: CAISESGGRGRSSYEQYF.

The CDR3 loop is CASSSRGNQPQHF. The CDR3 nucleotides are TGTGCCAGCAGTTCCCGGGGCAATCAGCCCCAGCATTTT. The rearrangement joins TRBV28 to TRBJ1-5; D is undetermined. V was shortened by 4 bases and J by 2 bases, with 6 bases between the two germline ends. The CDR3 covers 13 residues. Germline CDR1 MDHEN, CDR2 SYDVKM.

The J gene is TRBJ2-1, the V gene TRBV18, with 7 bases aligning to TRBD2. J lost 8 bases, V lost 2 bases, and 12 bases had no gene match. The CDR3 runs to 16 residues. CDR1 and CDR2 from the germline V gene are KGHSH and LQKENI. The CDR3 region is CASSPTMRGSIDEQFF. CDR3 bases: TGTGCCAGCTCACCAACGATGCGCGGGAGTATAGATGAGCAGTTCTTC.

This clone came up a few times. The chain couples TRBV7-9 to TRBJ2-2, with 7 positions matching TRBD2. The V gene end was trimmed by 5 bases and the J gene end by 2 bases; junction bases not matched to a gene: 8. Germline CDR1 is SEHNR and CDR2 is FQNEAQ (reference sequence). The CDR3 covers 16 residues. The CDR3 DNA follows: TGTGCCAGCAGCCAGGGCGGGGGACTCAACACCGGGGAGCTGTTTTTT. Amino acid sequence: CASSQGGGLNTGELFF.

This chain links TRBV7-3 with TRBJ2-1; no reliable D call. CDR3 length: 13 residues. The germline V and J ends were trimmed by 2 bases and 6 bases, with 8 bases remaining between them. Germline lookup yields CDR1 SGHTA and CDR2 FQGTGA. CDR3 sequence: CASSLYPLNEQFF. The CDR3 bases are TGTGCCAGCAGCTTATATCCCCTCAATGAGCAGTTCTTC. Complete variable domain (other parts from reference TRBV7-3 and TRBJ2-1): GAGVSQTPSNKVTEKGKYVELRCDPISGHTALYWYRQSLGQGPEFLIYFQGTGAADDSGLPNDRFFAVRPEGSVSTLKIQRTERGDSAVYLCASSLYPLNEQFFGPGTRLTVL.